The 30 T cell receptor beta chains presented below share a single source sample, sequenced in a study of early stage breast cancer tumors. Sequenced by immunoSEQ multiplex PCR; TCRdb stores in-frame clones only, minus some. The sample has tens of thousands of clones, around nine tenths seen once. Input material: blood. All receptors come from a person aged 70 to 85 with breast cancer.

V usage is TRBV18 and J usage is TRBJ1-2; D is possibly TRBD1 (5 bases). Germline values: CDR1 KGHSH, CDR2 LQKENI. The CDR3 runs to 15 residues. Trimming took off 0 bases at V and 7 bases at J, with 15 bases between the two ends. DNA for the CDR3: TGTGCCAGCTCACCACCCTCCGTAGGGGTGGGTGGCTACACCTTC. It yields the protein CASSPPSVGVGGYTF. The variable domain in full, with the rest retrieved from reference TRBV18 and TRBJ1-2, is NAGVMQNPRHLVRRRGQEARLRCSPMKGHSHVYWYRQLPEEGLKFMVYLQKENIIDESGMPKERFSAEFPKEGPSILRIQQVVRGDSAAYFCASSPPSVGVGGYTFGSGTRLTVV.

This CDR3 reads CASSYSTPAGANVLTF. CDR3 nucleotides: TGTGCCAGCAGTTACTCGACACCCGCCGGGGCCAACGTCCTGACTTTC. This chain joins TRBV6-5 and TRBJ2-6, with D uncertain. Per germline, CDR1 MNHEY and CDR2 SVGAGI. The V end was cut by 0 bases, the J end by 4 bases, with 10 bases between. The CDR3 is 16 residues long.

The chain is built from TRBV7-9 and TRBJ2-3; 14 bases are a match to TRBD2. From germline, CDR1 is SEHNR and CDR2 FQNEAQ (reference sequence). V gave up 4 bases and J gave up 6 bases; unmatched junction bases: 9. The CDR3 has 17 residues. The CDR3: CASSSQGTSGSLDTQYF. The CDR3 region has the DNA TGTGCCAGCAGCTCACAAGGGACTAGCGGGAGTTTGGATACGCAGTATTTT.

CDR3 DNA: TGTGCCAGCAGTCCCGGTGCCGGTCGCCAGCCCCAGCATTTT. Protein: CASSPGAGRQPQHF. The gene calls are TRBV6-6 and TRBJ1-5, with unresolved D. V gave up 5 bases and J gave up 7 bases, with 15 bases separating them. Germline lookup yields CDR1 MNHNY and CDR2 SVGAGI (reference sequence). CDR3 length: 14 amino acids.

The rearrangement links TRBV19 to TRBJ2-1; 9 bases match TRBD2. Germline CDR1 LNHDA, CDR2 SQIVND (reference sequence). This CDR3 comprises 13 residues. The V gene end was trimmed by 9 bases and the J gene end by 2 bases; junction bases not matched to a gene: 2. CDR3 residues: CASSGGTYNEQFF. The CDR3 bases are TGTGCCAGCAGCGGGGGGACCTACAATGAGCAGTTCTTC.

The chain couples TRBV5-1 to TRBJ1-2, with 7 positions matching TRBD1. Per germline, CDR1 SGHRS and CDR2 YFSETQ. The CDR3 length is 13 residues. The V segment lost 6 bases and the J segment 7 bases; nucleotides outside the gene matches: 9. The chain's CDR3 is CASKTPGQSGYTF. CDR3 sequence (DNA): TGCGCCAGCAAGACCCCGGGACAGAGTGGCTACACCTTC.

The chain links TRBV29-1 to TRBJ1-3; D is ambiguous. Trimming stripped 6 bases from V and 7 bases from J, with 4 bases between. Germline CDR1 is SQVTM and CDR2 is ANQGSEA. This CDR3 contains 9 residues. In nucleotides, the CDR3 is TGCAGCGTGAGGAACACCATATATTTT. Translated, it gives CSVRNTIYF.

This clone has only one observation. This chain uses TRBV25-1 with TRBJ1-5, with 8 bases matching TRBD1. This CDR3 spans 14 amino acids. J lost 6 bases, V lost 5 bases, and 6 bases had no gene match. Germline V gives CDR1 MGHDK, CDR2 SYGVNS. The CDR3 DNA follows: TGTGCCAGCAGTACCACAGGGGGTGGTCAGCCCCAGCATTTT. It yields the protein CASSTTGGGQPQHF.

J is TRBJ2-2 and V is TRBV29-1, with TRBD2 matching over 7 bases. V shed 7 bases and J 7 bases; nucleotides not matched to a gene: 6. The CDR3 is 12 amino acids. The germline V gene encodes CDR1 SQVTM and CDR2 ANQGSEA. CDR3: CSGAGAGGELFF. In nucleotides, the CDR3 is TGCAGCGGGGCGGGAGCCGGCGGGGAGCTGTTTTTT.

The chain uses TRBV19 and TRBJ1-2; possibly TRBD1 for D (5 bases). From germline, CDR1 is LNHDA and CDR2 SQIVND (reference sequence). The ends were cut back, 3 bases at V and 4 bases at J, with 12 bases in the middle. The CDR3 is 14 residues long. CDR3 protein: CASSIDSNGYGYTF. In DNA, the CDR3 is TGTGCCAGTAGTATCGACAGTAACGGCTATGGCTACACCTTC.

The chain is built from TRBV7-2 and TRBJ1-4; 11 bases match TRBD1. The junction had 7 bases not matched to a gene; V was cut back by 5 bases and J by 8 bases. CDR3 length equals 15 residues. Germline loops: CDR1 SGHTA, CDR2 FQGNSA. Here the CDR3 reads CASSLQGQGGEKLFF. CDR3 bases: TGTGCCAGCAGCCTGCAGGGACAGGGGGGCGAAAAACTGTTTTTT. Together with reference TRBV7-2 and TRBJ1-4, the CDR3 gives the full variable domain: GAGVSQSPSNKVTEKGKDVELRCDPISGHTALYWYRQSLGQGLEFLIYFQGNSAPDKSGLPSDRFSAERTGGSVSTLTIQRTQQEDSAVYLCASSLQGQGGEKLFFGSGTQLSVL.

The chain couples TRBV5-8 to TRBJ1-1; TRBD1 might be the D (5 bases). The germline V gene has CDR1 SGHTS and CDR2 YDEGEE. V lost 1 base and J 0 bases, leaving 7 bases between the germline ends. This CDR3 has 14 residues. In DNA, the CDR3 is TGTGCCAGCAGCTTGTCAGGGATGAACACTGAAGCTTTCTTT. Amino acids: CASSLSGMNTEAFF. The entire variable domain, with the rest obtained from reference TRBV5-8 and TRBJ1-1, is as follows: EAGVTQSPTHLIKTRGQQATLRCSPISGHTSVYWYQQALGLGLQFLLWYDEGEERNRGNFPPRFSGRQFPNYSSELNVNALELEDSALYLCASSLSGMNTEAFFGQGTRLTVV.

The CDR3 loop is CASKAGLAGRRANTGELFF. CDR3 DNA: TGTGCCAGCAAGGCGGGGCTAGCGGGGAGGCGAGCGAACACCGGGGAGCTGTTTTTT. This sequence joins TRBV7-2 and TRBJ2-2; TRBD2 agrees at 9 bases. CDR3 size: 19 residues. The germline CDR1 and CDR2 sequences are SGHTA and FQGNSA. After removal of 7 bases from V and 0 bases from J, the junction contained 15 bases not matched to a gene.

The chain joins TRBV20-1 to TRBJ2-7; D not resolved. The CDR3 runs to 11 residues. Trimming left V 7 bases short and J 2 bases short, with 9 bases between. The germline V gene encodes CDR1 DFQATT and CDR2 SNEGSKA (reference sequence). The CDR3 DNA follows: TGCAGTGTCCCCACAGCCTACGAGCAGTACTTC. The encoded protein is CSVPTAYEQYF.

This chain uses TRBV10-3 with TRBJ2-2; no definite D call. Deletions cut 10 bases from V and 0 bases from J, with 12 bases between. Germline V gene lookup returns CDR1 ENHRY and CDR2 SYGVKD. The CDR3 extends over 14 amino acids. CDR3 nucleotide sequence: TGTGCCACCCGCAGGTACGCGAACACCGGGGAGCTGTTTTTT. Residues: CATRRYANTGELFF.

The chain couples TRBV7-2 to TRBJ2-2, with a weak D call TRBD1 (6 bases). The germline CDR1 and CDR2 sequences are SGHTA and FQGNSA. This CDR3 is built from 15 residues. V was trimmed by 3 bases and J by 0 bases, leaving 8 bases between them. CDR3 in DNA: TGTGCCAGCAGCTTGGACAGTCCGAACACCGGGGAGCTGTTTTTT. It specifies CASSLDSPNTGELFF.

The CDR3 DNA is TGTGCCAGTAGTATCATAGGGACAGCTGCTAACTATGGCTACACCTTC. Protein: CASSIIGTAANYGYTF. The chain links TRBV19 to TRBJ1-2; 7 nucleotides match TRBD1. V dropped 3 bases and J dropped 0; count of bases not matched to a gene: 7. The V gene's germline CDR1 is LNHDA and CDR2 SQIVND (reference sequence). The CDR3 consists of 16 residues.

The chain carries TRBV14 and TRBJ1-5, with D possibly being TRBD1 (5 bases). The V gene lost 6 bases and the J gene lost 4 bases, with 16 bases spanning the gap. The length of the CDR3 is 15 residues. Germline V lookup: CDR1 SGHDN, CDR2 FVKESK. CDR3 amino acids: CASSLGGSTNQPQHF. The CDR3 coding sequence is TGTGCCAGCAGTCTGGGGGGGTCCACAAATCAGCCCCAGCATTTT.

The chain carries TRBV10-2 and TRBJ2-3, with 14 positions matching TRBD2. CDR1 and CDR2 (germline): WSHSY, SAAADI. This CDR3 has 16 amino acids. Losses at the gene ends were 5 bases for V and 8 bases for J; bases not matched to a gene: 9. The CDR3 DNA follows: TGCGCCAGCAGTACCGGGACTAGCGGGAGTAGGGTTACGCAGTATTTT. Translated: CASSTGTSGSRVTQYF.

The chain uses TRBV7-7 and TRBJ2-2; D gene uncertain. Trimming removed 7 bases at V and 2 bases at J, with 11 bases between. Germline assignment: CDR1 SSHAT and CDR2 FNYEAQ (reference sequence). This CDR3 is 14 amino acids long. CDR3 sequence reads: CASTPYKNTGELFF. The CDR3 coding sequence is TGTGCCAGCACCCCGTACAAAAACACCGGGGAGCTGTTTTTT. Looking up the rest from reference TRBV7-7 and TRBJ2-2 gives the full variable domain: GAGVSQSPRYKVTKRGQDVTLRCDPISSHATLYWYQQALGQGPEFLTYFNYEAQPDKSGLPSDRFSAERPEGSISTLTIQRTEQRDSAMYRCASTPYKNTGELFFGEGSRLTVL.

The rearrangement uses TRBV6-4 and TRBJ2-1, with D possibly matching TRBD2 (6 bases). The length of the CDR3 is 14 residues. Germline V gives CDR1 MRHNA, CDR2 SNTAGT. V lost 3 bases and J 5 bases, leaving 11 bases between the germline ends. Written as DNA, the CDR3 is TGTGCCAGCAGTGAGAGACTAGAAGACAATGAGCAGTTCTTC. This translates into CASSERLEDNEQFF.

V gene TRBV7-8 combines with J gene TRBJ2-1; 11 nucleotides align to TRBD2. The CDR3 is 17 amino acids. V shed 3 bases and J 2 bases; nucleotides not matched to a gene: 6. Germline V gene lookup returns CDR1 SGHVS and CDR2 FQNEAQ. CDR3 region: CASSFLSGGATYNEQFF. The CDR3, as DNA: TGTGCCAGCAGCTTCCTTAGCGGGGGGGCCACCTACAATGAGCAGTTCTTC.

The chain carries TRBV19 and TRBJ2-7; a possible D gene is TRBD1 (6 bases). The V end lost 5 bases, the J end lost 2 bases, and 13 bases lay between the germline ends. Germline V CDR1 and CDR2: LNHDA, SQIVND (reference sequence). This CDR3 has 14 amino acids. CDR3 sequence (DNA): TGTGCCAGTAGTGTGGGACACGGAACCTACGAGCAGTACTTC. Protein: CASSVGHGTYEQYF.

The rearrangement links TRBV6-5 to TRBJ2-7, with D possibly being TRBD2 (6 bases). Germline V gene sequence: CDR1 MNHEY, CDR2 SVGAGI. CDR3 size: 15 residues. Deletions cut 2 bases from V and 4 bases from J, with 15 bases between. The CDR3 bases are TGTGCCAGCAGTTACGGGGCCGGGAGTGGGTACGAGCAGTACTTC. Its protein product is CASSYGAGSGYEQYF.

V gene TRBV19 combines with J gene TRBJ2-1, with D unresolved. This CDR3 is built from 14 residues. Between the trimmed V and J ends, which lost 2 bases and 6 bases, there was a span of 11 bases. Looked up from germline, CDR1 is LNHDA and CDR2 is SQIVND (reference sequence). The CDR3 here is CASSIHSSPNEQFF. CDR3 coding DNA: TGTGCCAGTAGTATACATAGCAGCCCCAATGAGCAGTTCTTC.

This clone has just one count. This chain uses TRBV19 with TRBJ1-4; possibly TRBD1 for D (5 bases). CDR1 is LNHDA and CDR2 is SQIVND in the germline V gene (reference sequence). This CDR3 has 15 residues. The germline V and J ends were trimmed by 9 bases and 4 bases, with 18 bases remaining between them. The CDR3 is CASLRGTGRNEKLFF. The CDR3 DNA reads as TGTGCCAGCCTTAGAGGAACAGGACGTAATGAAAAACTGTTTTTT.

The J gene is TRBJ1-3, the V gene TRBV30; D remains unclear. Germline CDR1 and CDR2: GTSNPN and SVGIG (reference sequence). V lost 5 bases to trimming and J lost 0 bases, with 8 bases between them. The CDR3 totals 13 residues. CDR3: CAWAKSSGNTIYF. CDR3 bases: TGTGCCTGGGCTAAGAGCTCTGGAAACACCATATATTTT.

The chain has TRBV6-5 and TRBJ2-1, with 12 nucleotides matching TRBD2. Trimming at V came to 6 bases and at J to 5 bases, leaving 5 bases not matched to a gene. The germline CDR1 and CDR2 sequences are MNHEY and SVGAGI. CDR3 length: 15 residues. CDR3 bases: TGTGCCAGCAGACCACTAGCGGGGGGAGACAATGAGCAGTTCTTC. This gives the protein CASRPLAGGDNEQFF.

The rearrangement uses TRBV9 and TRBJ2-6, with 8 bases matching TRBD1. CDR1 and CDR2 from the germline V gene are SGDLS and YYNGEE. CDR3 length: 18 residues. V was pared by 0 bases and J by 3 bases, with 8 bases of the junction left unmatched. CDR3 loop: CASSVVPGGAGGANVLTF. The CDR3, as DNA: TGTGCCAGCAGCGTAGTTCCAGGGGGCGCTGGTGGGGCCAACGTCCTGACTTTC.

The chain recombines TRBV10-3 with TRBJ1-3, with TRBD1 matching over 7 bases. Germline values: CDR1 ENHRY, CDR2 SYGVKD. The CDR3 has 16 residues. Trimming at V came to 4 bases and at J to 0 bases, leaving 6 bases not matched to a gene. The CDR3 loop is CAISGGTANSGNTIYF. The CDR3 DNA reads TGTGCCATCAGTGGGGGGACAGCAAACTCTGGAAACACCATATATTTT.